The rows below give T cell receptor beta chains drawn from one sample of a study of pediatric ulcerative colitis. Generated by immunoSEQ multiplex PCR, the TCRdb table keeps only in-frame clones and is missing some. The sample lists 30,000 to 35,000 clones; 80% to 90% were seen once. Sequencing was done on a sample of gut tissue. The receptors come from a boy aged 10-17 years with mild ulcerative colitis. Both conserved end residues are part of each CDR3. Fields, in order: V gene, J gene, CDR3 protein.

>TRBV9|TRBJ2-3
CASSVRSGGASDTQYF
>TRBV2|TRBJ2-3
CASGRTDTQYF
>TRBV6-1|TRBJ1-2
CASSATGNYGYTF
>TRBV6-1|TRBJ2-2
CASSEPLTSGGAYTGELFF
>TRBV12-5|TRBJ2-7
CASGLGPYEQYF
>TRBV19|TRBJ1-2
CASTRTGVVRGYTF
>TRBV5-8|TRBJ2-5
CASSRDQETQYF
>TRBV5-1|TRBJ2-3
CASSRAYGTDTQYF
>TRBV13|TRBJ2-1
CASSKTGEGRFF
>TRBV13|TRBJ2-7
CASSFRDRAYEQYF
>TRBV27|TRBJ2-2
CASSLRGRTGELFF
>TRBV18|TRBJ2-7
CASSPVVSSGNRYEQYF
>TRBV28|TRBJ2-7
CASSETGRTYEQYF
>TRBV11-3|TRBJ1-2
CASSQTGAGYTF
>TRBV5-6|TRBJ1-6
CASSLARGSYNSPLHF
>TRBV6-5|TRBJ1-3
CASSYGGGPGNTIYF
>TRBV5-1|TRBJ2-7
CASSLGGEQYF
>TRBV30|TRBJ1-6
CAWSPGGSYNSPLHF
>TRBV4-1|TRBJ1-1
CASSHIGVGGTEAFF
>TRBV5-6|TRBJ2-4
CASSSWTADIQYF
>TRBV27|TRBJ1-5
CASRTGGSNQPQHF
>TRBV2|TRBJ1-4
CASRKGSQLHEKLFF
>TRBV2|TRBJ1-3
CASSEVGGAGNTIYF
>TRBV9|TRBJ2-3
CASSVVGTSYTDTQYF
>TRBV7-9|TRBJ2-3
CASSSPPPDTQYF
>TRBV5-1|TRBJ1-5
CASSLDGQPNQPQHF
>TRBV5-5|TRBJ1-2
CASSLAGPGNYGYTF